This TCR beta chain was sequenced during a study of radiation and T cells in renal cell carcinoma. TCRdb's table, derived via immunoSEQ multiplex PCR, lists solely in-frame clones and lacks some. The data show fewer than 200,000 clones, about 85% seen once. This CDR3 has 16 residues. V dropped 5 bases and J dropped 5; count of bases not matched to a gene: 11. The germline gives CDR1 SGHNT, CDR2 YENEEA. Details on this clone: Its antigen is as yet unknown.

Study-wide results and limits: From baseline, blood top tumor clonotypes peaked at 2 weeks post-radiation. Pretreatment tumor biopsies were lacking, so baseline clonotypes are unknown.

Time point in this sample: blood 4 weeks post-SBRT, at nephrectomy. Treatment described: 15 Gy SBRT to primary tumor, nephrectomy 4 weeks later. Nephrectomy followed 15 Gy stereotactic body radiation by 4 weeks. Blood was sampled at baseline, 2 weeks and 4 weeks after SBRT. This clonotype originated in a woman in her forties or fifties with renal cell carcinoma. The chain recombines TRBV11-3 with TRBJ2-5, with 10 positions matching TRBD1. Sample: blood, taken from a patient whose treatment included radiotherapy and nephrectomy. In DNA, the CDR3 is TGTGCCAGCAGCGCCGGGACAGGGGATGTGTATGAGACCCAGTACTTC. Protein: CASSAGTGDVYETQYF.